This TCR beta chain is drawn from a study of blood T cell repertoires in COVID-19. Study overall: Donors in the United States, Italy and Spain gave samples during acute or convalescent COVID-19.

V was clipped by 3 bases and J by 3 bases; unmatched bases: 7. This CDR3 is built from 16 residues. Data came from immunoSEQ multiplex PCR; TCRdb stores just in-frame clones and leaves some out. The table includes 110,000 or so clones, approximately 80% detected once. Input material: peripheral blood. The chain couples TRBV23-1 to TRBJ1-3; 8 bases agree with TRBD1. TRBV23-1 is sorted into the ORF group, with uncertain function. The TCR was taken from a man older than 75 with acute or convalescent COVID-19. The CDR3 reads CASSHTDRGYGNTIYF. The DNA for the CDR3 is TGCGCCAGCAGTCACACCGACAGGGGATATGGAAACACCATATATTTT.